What follows are 25 T cell receptor beta chains derived from one specimen sequenced in a study of cytomegalovirus exposure and HLA in healthy donors. Amplification used 60 Vbeta primers and 13 Jbeta primers. The table came from immunoSEQ multiplex PCR; TCRdb's copy has only in-frame clones and leaves some out. The data contain 99,000 or so clones, roughly 70% of them singletons. Material: PBMCs. These receptor sequences come from a middle-aged man in good health and CMV-seronegative.

This clone appeared a single time. The chain is built from TRBV2 and TRBJ1-5; TRBD1 matches 10 bases. Per the germline V gene, CDR1 is SNHLY and CDR2 is FYNNEI. This CDR3 comprises 15 residues. With 3 bases clipped from V and 7 bases from J, the junction kept 6 bases outside the gene matches. CDR3 sequence (DNA): TGTGCCAGCAGTGACGGGACAGGGGCCGAGCAGCCCCAGCATTTT. Its protein product is CASSDGTGAEQPQHF.

Comment on this clone: At one end the junction does not follow the germline gene, possibly because of a read error. V and J are TRBV7-9 and TRBJ2-7, with D maybe TRBD2 (5 bases). CDR3 size: 16 residues. Germline loops: CDR1 SEHNR, CDR2 FQNEAQ (reference sequence). The chain's CDR3 is CSSSVMGPAVTYEQYF. The CDR3 nucleotides read TGTTCCAGCAGCGTAATGGGCCCAGCGGTTACCTACGAGCAGTACTTC.

This sequence joins TRBV2 and TRBJ1-3; perhaps TRBD1 as D (6 bases). The V gene lost 6 bases and the J gene lost 3 bases, with 15 bases spanning the gap. The CDR3 covers 15 residues. Germline CDR1 and CDR2: SNHLY and FYNNEI. The CDR3 is CASRFQGTSGNTIYF. As DNA, the CDR3 is TGTGCCAGCAGGTTTCAGGGGACTAGTGGAAACACCATATATTTT.

This chain links TRBV10-3 with TRBJ1-1, with 7 bases lining up with TRBD1. Germline loops: CDR1 ENHRY, CDR2 SYGVKD. The J segment lost 0 bases and the V segment lost 3 bases, leaving 4 bases of the junction unmatched. This CDR3 region has 15 residues. The CDR3 region has the DNA TGTGCCATCAGTGAATCCGGGACAGTGAACACTGAAGCTTTCTTT. This gives the protein CAISESGTVNTEAFF.

The genes are TRBV10-3 and TRBJ2-1, with 9 bases that match TRBD2. This CDR3 has 15 residues. The J segment lost 8 bases and the V segment lost 4 bases, leaving 9 bases of the junction unmatched. Per germline, CDR1 ENHRY and CDR2 SYGVKD. The CDR3 loop reads CAISGRLAGVDEQFF. The CDR3 nucleotides are TGTGCCATCAGTGGCCGTTTAGCGGGAGTGGATGAGCAGTTCTTC.

The V call is TRBV6-1, the J call TRBJ2-7; D is possibly TRBD1 (6 bases). The CDR3 loop spans 15 amino acids. CDR1 is MNHNS, CDR2 SASEGT, per germline. The ends were cut back, 6 bases at V and 3 bases at J, with 18 bases in the middle. This CDR3 reads CASSHHRDMDYEQYF. For the CDR3, the DNA is TGTGCCAGCAGCCACCACCGGGACATGGACTACGAGCAGTACTTC.

The rearrangement links TRBV4-3 to TRBJ1-1, with a tentative D call TRBD1 (5 bases). The V gene's germline CDR1 is LGHNA and CDR2 YSLEER. The CDR3 is 18 amino acids. The V and J ends lost 3 bases and 0 bases respectively, with 20 bases between them. The CDR3 nucleotides read TGCGCCAGCAGCCAGAGCCCCCCACTGGGGCTCATGAACACTGAAGCTTTCTTT. The encoded protein is CASSQSPPLGLMNTEAFF.

A single count supports this clone. The chain employs TRBV7-9 and TRBJ1-2, with 9 positions matching TRBD1. CDR1 and CDR2 from the germline V gene are SEHNR and FQNEAQ (reference sequence). The trim removed 1 base at V and 8 bases at J, leaving 11 bases unmatched. The CDR3 is 16 amino acids. DNA of the CDR3: TGTGCCAGCAGCTTAGGCGCGGGACAGGGAGGAGTAGGCTACACCTTC. Encoded protein: CASSLGAGQGGVGYTF.

The chain couples TRBV7-9 to TRBJ1-1; perhaps TRBD1 as D (5 bases). The CDR3 length is 14 residues. Germline V gene data show CDR1 as SEHNR and CDR2 as FQNEAQ (reference sequence). V gave up 3 bases and J gave up 3 bases, with 11 bases separating them. Written as DNA, the CDR3 is TGTGCCAGCAGCTTCGATCCGGGGGACACTGAAGCTTTCTTT. Translation: CASSFDPGDTEAFF.

The chain combines TRBV30 with TRBJ1-4, with 7 bases aligning to TRBD1. This CDR3 is built from 15 residues. CDR1 and CDR2 (germline): GTSNPN, SVGIG (reference sequence). Losses at the gene ends were 1 base for V and 7 bases for J; bases not matched to a gene: 9. The CDR3 spells CAWSGITGVAEKLFF. CDR3 nucleotides: TGTGCCTGGAGTGGGATCACAGGGGTAGCTGAAAAACTGTTTTTT.

This clone was seen a handful of times. The rearrangement uses TRBV6-5 and TRBJ1-1; tentatively, D is TRBD1 (5 bases). In germline, CDR1 is MNHEY, CDR2 SVGAGI. Trimming shortened V by 5 bases and J by 5 bases, and 9 bases separated the two germline ends. This CDR3 is built from 12 residues. The CDR3, as DNA: TGTGCCAGCAGTCCAGGGAAAACTGAAGCTTTCTTT. It codes for CASSPGKTEAFF.

The chain uses TRBV5-8 and TRBJ1-6, with D uncertain. The germline CDR1 and CDR2 sequences are SGHTS and YDEGEE. The V end lost 2 bases, the J end lost 6 bases, and 9 bases lay between the germline ends. The CDR3 is made up of 14 amino acids. CDR3 DNA: TGTGCCAGCAGCTTACTATACACTAATTCACCCCTCCACTTT. It is translated as CASSLLYTNSPLHF.

The rearrangement links TRBV27 to TRBJ2-3, with 7 bases identical to TRBD1. V shed 5 bases, J shed 4 bases, and the junction held 3 bases outside the gene matches. The V gene's germline CDR1 is MNHEY and CDR2 SMNVEV (reference sequence). The CDR3 length is 13 residues. CDR3 amino acids: CASSRQGADTQYF. The CDR3 coding sequence is TGTGCCAGCAGTAGACAGGGTGCAGATACGCAGTATTTT.

The rearrangement uses TRBV11-2 and TRBJ1-1, with 9 bases identical to TRBD1. Trimming at V came to 5 bases and at J to 0 bases, leaving 10 bases not matched to a gene. Germline loops: CDR1 SGHAT, CDR2 FQNNGV. The CDR3 has 17 amino acids. CDR3 in amino acids: CASSQEGTGQMNTEAFF. The DNA for the CDR3 is TGTGCCAGCAGCCAAGAAGGGACAGGGCAAATGAACACTGAAGCTTTCTTT.

The chain links TRBV15 to TRBJ1-2, with D uncertain. Trimming removed 0 bases from V and 1 base from J, with 9 bases in between. Germline values: CDR1 LNHNV, CDR2 YYDKDF (reference sequence). The CDR3 runs to 15 residues. CDR3 loop: CATSRDYSYNYGYTF. The CDR3 DNA is TGTGCCACCAGCAGAGATTACAGCTATAACTATGGCTACACCTTC.

This chain connects TRBV9 to TRBJ2-7; 7 bases match TRBD1. The CDR3 length is 14 residues. J lost 5 bases, V lost 4 bases, and 9 bases had no gene match. Germline V gene data show CDR1 as SGDLS and CDR2 as YYNGEE. CDR3 sequence: CASSTWDSDHEQYF. The CDR3, as DNA: TGTGCCAGCAGCACTTGGGACAGTGACCACGAGCAGTACTTC.

The CDR3 sequence: CASSEGGGFSLGEKLFF. CDR3 DNA sequence: TGTGCCAGCAGTGAAGGGGGGGGGTTTAGTTTAGGTGAAAAACTGTTTTTT. This chain joins TRBV6-1 and TRBJ1-4; possibly TRBD1 for D (5 bases). The length of the CDR3 is 17 residues. The germline V and J ends were trimmed by 1 base and 7 bases, with 19 bases remaining between them. From germline, CDR1 is MNHNS and CDR2 SASEGT.

This clone was counted a single time. The chain uses TRBV5-1 and TRBJ1-4; D is unresolved. V lost 3 bases to trimming and J lost 8 bases, with 11 bases between them. Germline-derived CDR1 and CDR2 are SGHRS and YFSETQ. The CDR3 sequence is 13 residues long. This CDR3 is CASSWAAGEKLFF. DNA of the CDR3: TGCGCCAGCAGCTGGGCCGCGGGGGAAAAACTGTTTTTT.

The V gene is TRBV19, the J gene TRBJ1-1; no reliable D call. This CDR3 has 16 residues. V lost 3 bases to trimming and J lost 3 bases, with 17 bases between them. Germline V gives CDR1 LNHDA, CDR2 SQIVND (reference sequence). CDR3 sequence: CASSIGLGRRDTEAFF. The CDR3 DNA reads TGTGCCAGTAGTATCGGATTAGGAAGGAGGGACACTGAAGCTTTCTTT.

The genes are TRBV5-1 and TRBJ1-1; D remains ambiguous. The V and J ends lost 0 bases and 2 bases respectively, with 8 bases between them. CDR1 and CDR2 from the germline V gene are SGHRS and YFSETQ. The CDR3 runs 14 residues. Here the CDR3 reads CASSLDARNTEAFF. The CDR3 DNA follows: TGCGCCAGCAGCTTGGACGCGCGAAACACTGAAGCTTTCTTT.

The rearrangement links TRBV10-3 to TRBJ2-5; 13 bases map to TRBD2. CDR3 length equals 14 residues. The V and J ends lost 6 bases and 5 bases, in that order; junction bases with no gene match: 3. The V gene's germline CDR1 is ENHRY and CDR2 SYGVKD. CDR3 in amino acids: CAIRGTSGTETQYF. The CDR3 nucleotides read TGTGCCATCAGAGGGACTAGCGGGACGGAGACCCAGTACTTC.

The rearrangement links TRBV6-1 to TRBJ2-5; 9 nucleotides agree with TRBD2. Per the germline V gene, CDR1 is MNHNS and CDR2 is SASEGT. Germline trimming cut 1 base from V and 4 bases from J; bases unmatched to any gene: 7. CDR3 length equals 16 residues. CDR3 in amino acids: CASSEVGGGAPETQYF. Written as DNA, the CDR3 is TGTGCCAGCAGTGAAGTGGGCGGGGGGGCCCCAGAGACCCAGTACTTC.

V usage is TRBV7-9 and J usage is TRBJ2-7; D may be TRBD1 (6 bases). Trimming shortened V by 5 bases and J by 1 base, and 12 bases separated the two germline ends. Germline CDR1 is SEHNR and CDR2 is FQNEAQ (reference sequence). The CDR3 consists of 14 residues. In nucleotides, the CDR3 is TGTGCCAGCAGCAAAGGGGACATTTCCTACGAGCAGTACTTC. Protein sequence: CASSKGDISYEQYF.

In this sample, this clone turned up once. The chain uses TRBV28 and TRBJ1-5, with 7 positions matching TRBD1. The CDR3 loop spans 13 amino acids. Germline CDR1 MDHEN, CDR2 SYDVKM. The V segment lost 8 bases and the J segment 3 bases; nucleotides outside the gene matches: 4. CDR3 loop: CASGGQLNQPQHF. DNA for the CDR3: TGTGCCAGCGGGGGACAGCTCAATCAGCCCCAGCATTTT.

This sequence joins TRBV5-1 and TRBJ2-3; no definite D call. Trimming took 0 bases from V and 2 from J, leaving 10 bases between them. This CDR3 region has 15 residues. CDR1 and CDR2 from the germline V gene are SGHRS and YFSETQ. The CDR3 DNA sequence: TGCGCCAGCAGCTTGGCCGTCGGTTTCACAGATACGCAGTATTTT. Protein product: CASSLAVGFTDTQYF. The entire variable domain, with the rest obtained from reference TRBV5-1 and TRBJ2-3, is as follows: KAGVTQTPRYLIKTRGQQVTLSCSPISGHRSVSWYQQTPGQGLQFLFEYFSETQRNKGNFPGRFSGRQFSNSRSEMNVSTLELGDSALYLCASSLAVGFTDTQYFGPGTRLTVL.